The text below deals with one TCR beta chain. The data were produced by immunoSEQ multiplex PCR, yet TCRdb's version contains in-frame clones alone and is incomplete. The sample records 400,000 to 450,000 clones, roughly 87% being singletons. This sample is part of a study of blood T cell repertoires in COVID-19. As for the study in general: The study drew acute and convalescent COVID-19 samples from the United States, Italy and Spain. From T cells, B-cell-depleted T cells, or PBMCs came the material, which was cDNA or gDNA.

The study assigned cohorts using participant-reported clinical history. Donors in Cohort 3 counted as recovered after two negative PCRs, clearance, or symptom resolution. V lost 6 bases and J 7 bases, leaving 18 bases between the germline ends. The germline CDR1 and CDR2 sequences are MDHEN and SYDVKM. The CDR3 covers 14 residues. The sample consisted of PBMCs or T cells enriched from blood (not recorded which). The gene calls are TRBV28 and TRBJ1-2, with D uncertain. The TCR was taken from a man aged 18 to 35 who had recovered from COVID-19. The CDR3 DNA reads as TGTGCCAGCAGATTCGGTGCGGGTTTTGCTGGCTACACCTTC. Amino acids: CASRFGAGFAGYTF.